This T cell receptor (beta chain) emerged from a study of T cell responses to AZD1222 COVID-19 vaccine. Concerning this clone itself: Antigen specificity is unknown.

Profiling relied on immunoSEQ multiplex PCR, and the TCRdb table lists in-frame clones only, not all of them. This table has fewer than 200,000 clones, around 94% appearing once. After removal of 4 bases from V and 1 base from J, the junction contained 13 bases not matched to a gene. The CDR3 covers 18 residues. Germline V lookup: CDR1 SGHNT, CDR2 YYREEE (reference sequence). General study points: As reported, nearly half of all spike-specific TCRs target variant regions that are unmutated. Possibly, clonal diversity was underestimated; donors were largely white British and included more females. Spike regions recognized by vaccine-associated CD4 TCRs spanned the protein, led by 160-218 and 743-854.

Sample: peripheral blood, taken 28 days after the second AZD1222 dose. The J gene is TRBJ2-5, the V gene TRBV5-4; the match to TRBD2 covers 10 bases. This sequence originates from an adult who received the AZD1222 COVID-19 vaccine. The CDR3 loop reads CASSPGGLAGAIQETQYF. In DNA form, the CDR3 reads TGTGCCAGCAGCCCCGGAGGGCTAGCGGGGGCTATCCAAGAGACCCAGTACTTC.